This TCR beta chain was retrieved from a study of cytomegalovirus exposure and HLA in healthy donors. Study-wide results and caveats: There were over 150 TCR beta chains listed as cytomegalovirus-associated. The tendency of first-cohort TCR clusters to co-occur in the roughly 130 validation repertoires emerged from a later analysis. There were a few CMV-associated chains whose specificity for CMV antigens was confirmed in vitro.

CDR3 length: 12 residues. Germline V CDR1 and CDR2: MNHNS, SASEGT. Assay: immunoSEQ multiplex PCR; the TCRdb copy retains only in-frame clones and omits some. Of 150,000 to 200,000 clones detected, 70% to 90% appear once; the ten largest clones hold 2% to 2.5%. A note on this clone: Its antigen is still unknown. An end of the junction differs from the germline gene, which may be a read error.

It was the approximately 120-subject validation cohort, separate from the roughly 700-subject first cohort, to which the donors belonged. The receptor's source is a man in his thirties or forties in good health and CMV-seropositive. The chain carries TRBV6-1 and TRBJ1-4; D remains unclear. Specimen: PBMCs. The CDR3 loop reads CASSEGGQSVLF. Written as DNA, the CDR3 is TGTGCCAGCAGTGAAGGTGGGCAGTCTGTGCTTTTT.